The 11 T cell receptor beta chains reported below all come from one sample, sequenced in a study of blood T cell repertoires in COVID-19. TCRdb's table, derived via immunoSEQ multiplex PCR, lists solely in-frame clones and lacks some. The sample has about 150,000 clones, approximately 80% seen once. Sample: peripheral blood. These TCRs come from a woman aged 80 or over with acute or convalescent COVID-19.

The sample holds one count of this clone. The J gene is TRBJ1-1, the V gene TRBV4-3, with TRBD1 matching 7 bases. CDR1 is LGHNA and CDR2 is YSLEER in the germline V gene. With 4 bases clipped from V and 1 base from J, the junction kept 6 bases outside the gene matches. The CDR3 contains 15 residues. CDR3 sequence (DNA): TGCGCCAGCAGCCGAACAGGGACAGCGAACACTGAAGCTTTCTTT. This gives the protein CASSRTGTANTEAFF.

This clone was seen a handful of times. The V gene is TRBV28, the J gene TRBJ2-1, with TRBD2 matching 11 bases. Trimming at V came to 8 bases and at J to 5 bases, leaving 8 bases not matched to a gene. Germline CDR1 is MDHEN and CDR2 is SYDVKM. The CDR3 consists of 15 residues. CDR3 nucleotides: TGTGCCAGCGACAGGGGGACTAGCGGCCACAATGAGCAGTTCTTC. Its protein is CASDRGTSGHNEQFF.

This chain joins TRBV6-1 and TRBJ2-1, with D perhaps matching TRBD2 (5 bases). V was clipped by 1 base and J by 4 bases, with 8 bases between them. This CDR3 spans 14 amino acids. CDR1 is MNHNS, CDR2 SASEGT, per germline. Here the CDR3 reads CASSEDLAYNEQFF. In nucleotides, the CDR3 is TGTGCCAGCAGTGAAGACCTAGCTTACAATGAGCAGTTCTTC.

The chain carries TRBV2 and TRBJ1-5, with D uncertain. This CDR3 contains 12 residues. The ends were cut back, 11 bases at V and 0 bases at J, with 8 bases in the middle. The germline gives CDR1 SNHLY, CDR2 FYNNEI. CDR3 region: CAFGDSNQPQHF. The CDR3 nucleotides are TGTGCCTTCGGGGATAGCAATCAGCCCCAGCATTTT.

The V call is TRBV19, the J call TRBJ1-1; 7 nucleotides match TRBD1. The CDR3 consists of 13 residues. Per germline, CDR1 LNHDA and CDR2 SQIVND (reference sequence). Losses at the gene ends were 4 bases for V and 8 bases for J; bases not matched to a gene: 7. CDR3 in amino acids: CASSRGSGGEAFF. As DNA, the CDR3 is TGTGCCAGTAGTAGGGGGTCAGGGGGAGAAGCTTTCTTT. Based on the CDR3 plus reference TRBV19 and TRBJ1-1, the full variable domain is DGGITQSPKYLFRKEGQNVTLSCEQNLNHDAMYWYRQDPGQGLRLIYYSQIVNDFQKGDIAEGYSVSREKKESFPLTVTSAQKNPTAFYLCASSRGSGGEAFFGQGTRLTVV.

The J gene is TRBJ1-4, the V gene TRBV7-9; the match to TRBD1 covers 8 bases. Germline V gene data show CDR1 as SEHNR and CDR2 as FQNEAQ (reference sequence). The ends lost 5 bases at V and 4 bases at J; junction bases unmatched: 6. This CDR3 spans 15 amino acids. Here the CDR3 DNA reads TGTGCCAGCAGCGTGAGAACAGGGGGTAATGAAAAACTGTTTTTT. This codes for CASSVRTGGNEKLFF.

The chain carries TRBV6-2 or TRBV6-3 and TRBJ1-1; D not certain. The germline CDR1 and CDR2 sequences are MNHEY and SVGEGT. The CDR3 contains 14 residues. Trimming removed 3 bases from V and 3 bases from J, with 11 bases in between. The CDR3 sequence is CASSYEGVDTEAFF. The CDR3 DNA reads TGTGCCAGCAGTTATGAGGGTGTTGACACTGAAGCTTTCTTT.

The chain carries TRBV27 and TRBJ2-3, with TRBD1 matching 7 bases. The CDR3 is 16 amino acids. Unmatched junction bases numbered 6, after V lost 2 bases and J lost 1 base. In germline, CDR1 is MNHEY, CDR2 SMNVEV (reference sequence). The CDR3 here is CASSLQGVVRTDTQYF. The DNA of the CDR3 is TGTGCCAGCAGTTTACAGGGGGTAGTCCGCACAGATACGCAGTATTTT.

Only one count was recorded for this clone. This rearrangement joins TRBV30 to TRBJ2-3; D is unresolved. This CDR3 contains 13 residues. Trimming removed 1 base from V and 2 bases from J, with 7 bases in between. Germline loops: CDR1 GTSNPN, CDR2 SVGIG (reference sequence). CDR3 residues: CAWSGAITDTQYF. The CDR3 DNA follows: TGTGCCTGGAGTGGAGCGATCACAGATACGCAGTATTTT.

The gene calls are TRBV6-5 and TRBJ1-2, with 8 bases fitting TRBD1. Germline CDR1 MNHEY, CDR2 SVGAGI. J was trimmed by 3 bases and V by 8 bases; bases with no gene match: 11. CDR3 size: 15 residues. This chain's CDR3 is CASSRRQGRDYGYTF. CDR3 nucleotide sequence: TGTGCCAGCTCCCGAAGACAGGGGCGGGACTATGGCTACACCTTC.

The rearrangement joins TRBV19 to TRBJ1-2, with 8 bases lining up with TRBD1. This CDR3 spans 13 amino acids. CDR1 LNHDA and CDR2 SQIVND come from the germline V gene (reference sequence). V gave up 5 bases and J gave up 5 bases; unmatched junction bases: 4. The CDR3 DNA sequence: TGTGCCAGTAGTGACAGGGGAAGGTATGGCTACACCTTC. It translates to CASSDRGRYGYTF.